Ten or more counts support the clone carrying this T cell receptor beta chain. This entry comes from a study of T-cell reconstitution after alpha-beta-depleted transplantation in children. The germline V gene has CDR1 SGHKS and CDR2 YYEKEE (reference sequence). CDR3 length: 15 amino acids. V lost 4 bases and J lost 7; bases outside the gene matches: 12. Unique molecular identifiers were used to barcode this TCRbeta library. MiXCR, applied by TCRdb to the PCR reads, yields one record per CDR3 protein. This table has about 20,000 distinct CDR3 sequences, 11% appearing once. The V gene is TRBV5-5, the J gene TRBJ1-1; 8 bases match TRBD1. The material was PBMCs from the stem cell graft donor, obtained from the stem cell graft. The sequence was obtained from a human donor who donated a stem cell graft to a child with chronic granulomatous disease. The CDR3: CASSLDIGTGGEAFF. The DNA for the CDR3 is TGTGCCAGCAGCCTGGATATCGGGACAGGCGGTGAAGCTTTCTTT.